This T cell receptor beta chain is drawn from a study of OX40 agonist ivuxolimab in advanced cancers. The CDR3 spans 15 residues. Trimming removed 2 bases from V and 0 bases from J, with 10 bases in between. From germline, CDR1 is SGDLS and CDR2 YYNGEE. The table came from immunoSEQ multiplex PCR; TCRdb's copy has only in-frame clones and leaves some out. This sample has roughly 29,000 clones, with 85% to 95% found just once. The receptor comes from an adult with an advanced solid tumor such as melanoma, head and neck, liver or kidney cancer. The chain employs TRBV9 and TRBJ2-3, with unresolved D. Sequenced material: CD4+ or CD8+ T cells sorted from blood, taken in a trial of the OX40 agonist ivuxolimab. The CDR3 sequence is CASSVTYSSTDTQYF. The CDR3 DNA reads TGTGCCAGCAGCGTGACCTACTCTAGCACAGATACGCAGTATTTT. Variable domain in full (rest from reference TRBV9 and TRBJ2-3): DSGVTQTPKHLITATGQRVTLRCSPRSGDLSVYWYQQSLDQGLQFLIQYYNGEERAKGNILERFSAQQFPDLHSELNLSSLELGDSALYFCASSVTYSSTDTQYFGPGTRLTVL.